These 5 T cell receptor beta chains came from one sample sequenced in a study of cytomegalovirus exposure and HLA in healthy donors. The study ran its PCR with 60 Vbeta and 13 Jbeta primers. Some clones are missing from TCRdb's copy, which holds only in-frame ones; the method was immunoSEQ multiplex PCR. The sample yields 200,000 or so clones, approximately 79% seen once. Sequencing input: PBMCs. The origin of the receptors is a man between 18 and 29 years old in good health and CMV-seronegative.

The rearrangement links TRBV6-6 to TRBJ1-5; D call uncertain. This CDR3 spans 13 amino acids. From germline, CDR1 is MNHNY and CDR2 SVGAGI (reference sequence). Trimming shortened V by 8 bases and J by 2 bases, and 10 bases separated the two germline ends. The CDR3 sequence is CASGGGGNQPQHF. The CDR3 coding sequence is TGTGCCAGCGGAGGCGGGGGCAATCAGCCCCAGCATTTT.

This chain connects TRBV28 to TRBJ1-5, with TRBD1 identical over 7 bases. V trimming: 5 bases; J trimming: 2 bases; junction bases outside the gene matches: 9. This CDR3 is 16 amino acids long. The germline V gene encodes CDR1 MDHEN and CDR2 SYDVKM. CDR3 loop: CASSAPTGTGNQPQHF. For the CDR3, the DNA is TGTGCCAGCAGTGCCCCGACAGGGACGGGCAATCAGCCCCAGCATTTT.

In this sample, this clone turned up a few times. The genes are TRBV7-6 and TRBJ1-1; D is possibly TRBD1 (6 bases). CDR1 and CDR2 (germline): SGHVS, FNYEAQ. Trimming pared 5 bases from V and 1 base from J, leaving 8 bases between. The CDR3 runs 13 residues. The CDR3 DNA follows: TGTGCCAGCAGCCAACAGGGGAACACTGAAGCTTTCTTT. The encoded protein is CASSQQGNTEAFF.

The chain combines TRBV11-2 with TRBJ1-2; weak D call: TRBD1 (5 bases). Germline lookup yields CDR1 SGHAT and CDR2 FQNNGV. The germline V and J ends were trimmed by 5 bases and 5 bases, with 24 bases remaining between them. This CDR3 spans 17 amino acids. The CDR3 sequence: CASSTPRRAGVRYGYTF. The CDR3 region has the DNA TGTGCCAGCAGCACGCCCCGGAGAGCGGGGGTCCGGTATGGCTACACCTTC.

This clone has more than one count but fewer than ten. The chain combines TRBV29-1 with TRBJ2-1; D is ambiguous. Germline V gene data show CDR1 as SQVTM and CDR2 as ANQGSEA. V was shortened by 8 bases and J by 4 bases, with 12 bases between the two germline ends. This CDR3 has 12 amino acids. CDR3 in amino acids: CSKSSEYNEQFF. The CDR3 region has the DNA TGCAGCAAATCGAGCGAATACAATGAGCAGTTCTTC.